Shown below are 29 T cell receptor beta chains from a single sample sequenced in a study of T cell repertoires in cytomegalovirus infection. Which antigens these TCRs recognize remains unknown. Each CDR3 protein is one row after TCRdb ran MiXCR on the reads. This table has 90,000 to 120,000 distinct CDR3 sequences, about 40% appearing once. Specimen: CD8+ T cells from cultured PBMCs, collected from culture after CMV antigen stimulation. All receptors derive from a human donor in good health (CMV status not recorded). Some clones in this sample may be carry-over from other donors' samples.

This clonotype was seen only a few times. The V and J genes are TRBV7-6 and TRBJ2-7; TRBD1 matches at 7 bases. Germline V gene data show CDR1 as SGHVS and CDR2 as FNYEAQ. This CDR3 comprises 14 residues. V lost 5 bases to trimming and J lost 3 bases; unmatched junction nucleotides: 7. CDR3 coding DNA: TGTGCCAGCAGCGAGACAGGGATCATCTACGAGCAGTACTTC. The encoded protein is CASSETGIIYEQYF.

This clonotype was seen ten or more times. This chain uses TRBV4-1 with TRBJ2-7; 9 bases map to TRBD1. With V trimmed by 4 bases and J by 5 bases, 6 bases remained unmatched. Per the germline V gene, CDR1 is MGHRA and CDR2 is YSYEKL. CDR3 length: 14 residues. The CDR3 loop reads CASSPGQGNDEQYF. The CDR3 coding sequence is TGCGCCAGCAGCCCGGGACAGGGAAACGACGAGCAGTACTTC.

The rearrangement uses TRBV14 and TRBJ2-2; D is unclear. V was trimmed by 1 base and J by 6 bases, leaving 6 bases between them. Germline CDR1 SGHDN, CDR2 FVKESK. The CDR3 loop spans 13 amino acids. As DNA, the CDR3 is TGTGCCAGCAGCCAAGTTCGGCCCGGGGAGCTGTTTTTT. Residues: CASSQVRPGELFF.

This clonotype was counted a few times. CDR3 nucleotides: TGCAGTGCTAGAGATGTTGTGGCAGGGGGACCCTACGAGCAGTACTTC. As protein: CSARDVVAGGPYEQYF. The chain links TRBV20-1 to TRBJ2-7; TRBD1 matches 7 bases. V lost 0 bases, J lost 2 bases, and 10 bases stayed unmatched. Germline V gives CDR1 DFQATT, CDR2 SNEGSKA (reference sequence). The CDR3 contains 16 residues.

This clonotype was counted only a few times. The chain links TRBV11-3 to TRBJ2-3; TRBD1 might be the D (6 bases). V lost 5 bases and J 8 bases, leaving 14 bases between the germline ends. The CDR3 is made up of 13 amino acids. Germline-derived CDR1 and CDR2 are SGHNT and YENEEA. CDR3 nucleotide sequence: TGTGCCAGCAGCGACAGGATTTCAGCTACGCAGTATTTT. Its translation is CASSDRISATQYF.

This chain uses TRBV2 with TRBJ2-1; a weak D match, TRBD1 (6 bases). V gave up 2 bases and J gave up 8 bases, with 10 bases separating them. CDR3 length equals 13 residues. Per germline, CDR1 SNHLY and CDR2 FYNNEI. CDR3 loop: CASSEWGPDEQFF. Here the CDR3 DNA reads TGTGCCAGCAGTGAATGGGGGCCCGATGAGCAGTTCTTC.

This clonotype was seen just once. The chain links TRBV6-6 to TRBJ1-2; the D gene is possibly TRBD1 (6 bases). With 2 bases removed from V and 6 bases from J, the gap between germline ends came to 10 bases. The CDR3 consists of 13 residues. The germline CDR1 and CDR2 sequences are MNHNY and SVGAGI (reference sequence). The CDR3 DNA follows: TGTGCCAGCAGTTACCCAGGGGATGATGGCTACACCTTC. It codes for CASSYPGDDGYTF.

This clonotype was seen only a few times. The chain employs TRBV6-5 and TRBJ2-3, with D unclear. The CDR3 extends over 13 amino acids. V lost 1 base and J 1 base, leaving 3 bases between the germline ends. The V gene's germline CDR1 is MNHEY and CDR2 SVGAGI. The CDR3: CASSYYRTDTQYF. Here the CDR3 DNA reads TGTGCCAGCAGTTACTACCGCACAGATACGCAGTATTTT.

This clonotype was counted a few times. The chain employs TRBV5-4 and TRBJ1-1, with D unclear. V gave up 3 bases and J gave up 4 bases, with 19 bases separating them. Germline CDR1 reads SGHNT; CDR2 reads YYREEE (reference sequence). The CDR3 is 16 amino acids. The CDR3 coding sequence is TGTGCCAGCAGCTCGCGGTCCGGCGGAGGTATCACTGAAGCTTTCTTT. Protein product: CASSSRSGGGITEAFF.

This rearrangement joins TRBV20-1 to TRBJ1-2; no firm D call. Trimming removed 5 bases at V and 0 bases at J, with 13 bases between. CDR1 DFQATT and CDR2 SNEGSKA come from the germline V gene (reference sequence). The CDR3 has 14 residues. The CDR3 sequence: CSAYLDRANYGYTF. DNA of the CDR3: TGCAGTGCTTATTTGGACCGAGCTAACTATGGCTACACCTTC.

The CDR3 DNA reads TGCGCCAGCAGCCAAGCCCCAGCAGGGGGAAATATTGATGAGCAGTTCTTC. This translates into CASSQAPAGGNIDEQFF. The chain has TRBV4-1 and TRBJ2-1; 7 bases are shared with TRBD1. CDR1 MGHRA and CDR2 YSYEKL come from the germline V gene. V was pared by 1 base and J by 8 bases, with 14 bases of the junction left unmatched. The CDR3 runs 17 residues.

The rearrangement links TRBV5-6 to TRBJ1-5; D remains unclear. V lost 4 bases and J lost 4, with 12 bases in between. The CDR3 has 14 amino acids. The germline V gene encodes CDR1 SGHDT and CDR2 YYEEEE. CDR3 DNA sequence: TGTGCCAGCAGCCGGCTACAAGGGAATCAGCCCCAGCATTTT. Its translation: CASSRLQGNQPQHF.

This chain uses TRBV12-3 or TRBV12-4 with TRBJ1-5; 7 positions match TRBD1. The length of the CDR3 is 14 residues. With V trimmed by 6 bases and J by 4 bases, 6 bases remained unmatched. The CDR3 here is CASRETGTNQPQHF. The CDR3 nucleotides are TGTGCCAGCAGGGAGACAGGGACTAATCAGCCCCAGCATTTT.

The chain employs TRBV5-1 and TRBJ2-1; TRBD1 might be the D (5 bases). The germline V gene encodes CDR1 SGHRS and CDR2 YFSETQ. Trimming stripped 4 bases from V and 1 base from J, with 18 bases between. The CDR3 runs 17 residues. DNA for the CDR3: TGCGCCAGCAGCCGAGACCGACAGAATCCTTCCTACAATGAGCAGTTCTTC. Residues: CASSRDRQNPSYNEQFF.

This clonotype appeared a few times. This chain connects TRBV4-1 to TRBJ2-2, with D tentatively TRBD1 (5 bases). The CDR3 is 15 amino acids. V was pared by 4 bases and J by 6 bases, with 15 bases between. Germline V gene data show CDR1 as MGHRA and CDR2 as YSYEKL. CDR3 sequence (DNA): TGCGCCAGCAGCCTTGTCCCTTCAGGGTCCGGGGAGCTGTTTTTT. This gives the protein CASSLVPSGSGELFF.

This clonotype was counted between two and nine times. The chain links TRBV12-3 or TRBV12-4 to TRBJ2-1, with D possibly matching TRBD1 (6 bases). CDR3 length equals 15 residues. The ends were cut back, 3 bases at V and 0 bases at J, with 9 bases in the middle. DNA of the CDR3: TGTGCCAGCAGTTTGGCAGGGGACTCCTACAATGAGCAGTTCTTC. Translated, it gives CASSLAGDSYNEQFF.

This clonotype showed up just a few times. The rearrangement links TRBV2 to TRBJ2-1, with D possibly being TRBD2 (7 bases). The germline V gene has CDR1 SNHLY and CDR2 FYNNEI. V gave up 6 bases and J gave up 8 bases, with 17 bases separating them. The CDR3 loop spans 14 amino acids. This CDR3 is CASSPKGGDDEQFF. CDR3 bases: TGTGCCAGCAGCCCAAAGGGGGGGGATGATGAGCAGTTCTTC. Looking up the rest from reference TRBV2 and TRBJ2-1 gives the full variable domain: EPEVTQTPSHQVTQMGQEVILRCVPISNHLYFYWYRQILGQKVEFLVSFYNNEISEKSEIFDDQFSVERPDGSNFTLKIRSTKLEDSAMYFCASSPKGGDDEQFFGPGTRLTVL.

The CDR3 coding sequence is TGCGCCAGCAGCCAACACCCGGGAGAGGGGACTGAAGCTTTCTTT. Translation gives CASSQHPGEGTEAFF. The V gene is TRBV5-1, the J gene TRBJ1-1, with a tentative D call TRBD1 (5 bases). Germline values: CDR1 SGHRS, CDR2 YFSETQ. The germline V and J ends were trimmed by 4 bases and 5 bases, with 18 bases remaining between them. The CDR3 is made up of 15 amino acids.

The chain uses TRBV4-1 and TRBJ1-5; no definite D call. The CDR3 spans 14 residues. Germline V CDR1 and CDR2: MGHRA, YSYEKL. Between the trimmed V and J ends, which lost 2 bases and 3 bases, there was a span of 8 bases. The CDR3 bases are TGCGCCAGCAGCCAAACAGAGTTCAATCAGCCCCAGCATTTT. Residues: CASSQTEFNQPQHF.

This chain links TRBV12-3 or TRBV12-4 with TRBJ1-6, with 10 bases that match TRBD1. CDR3 length equals 14 residues. Trimming removed 6 bases from V and 10 bases from J; junction bases left unmatched: 6. The CDR3 bases are TGTGCCAGCAGACTTGGACAGGGGGTGTCACCCCTCCACTTT. Protein sequence: CASRLGQGVSPLHF.

This clonotype came up a few times. The genes are TRBV13 and TRBJ2-1; 7 bases line up with TRBD1. Germline V gene sequence: CDR1 PRHDT, CDR2 FYEKMQ (reference sequence). With 1 base clipped from V and 2 bases from J, the junction kept 5 bases outside the gene matches. The CDR3 has 16 amino acids. In nucleotides, the CDR3 is TGTGCCAGCAGCTTAGTAGGGCAGGGGGCCTACAATGAGCAGTTCTTC. It is translated as CASSLVGQGAYNEQFF.

The genes are TRBV28 and TRBJ2-3, with TRBD2 identical over 10 bases. CDR1 is MDHEN, CDR2 SYDVKM, per germline. The CDR3 totals 14 residues. V lost 6 bases and J lost 9; bases outside the gene matches: 9. The CDR3 bases are TGTGCCAGCAGCCCACTAGCGGGGATGGAGACGCAGTATTTT. It yields the protein CASSPLAGMETQYF.

This clonotype was detected ten times or more. The chain carries TRBV7-2 and TRBJ2-1; a weak D match, TRBD1 (6 bases). CDR1 and CDR2 from the germline V gene are SGHTA and FQGNSA. V was trimmed by 0 bases and J by 6 bases, leaving 15 bases between them. This CDR3 is built from 16 residues. The CDR3 is CASSLAHRAPTNEQFF. The CDR3 region has the DNA TGTGCCAGCAGCTTAGCGCACAGGGCCCCTACCAATGAGCAGTTCTTC. Full variable domain (outside the CDR3, taken from reference TRBV7-2 and TRBJ2-1): GAGVSQSPSNKVTEKGKDVELRCDPISGHTALYWYRQSLGQGLEFLIYFQGNSAPDKSGLPSDRFSAERTGGSVSTLTIQRTQQEDSAVYLCASSLAHRAPTNEQFFGPGTRLTVL.

This clonotype was recorded many times. This chain joins TRBV27 and TRBJ2-3; D gene ambiguous. Germline-derived CDR1 and CDR2 are MNHEY and SMNVEV (reference sequence). The ends were cut back, 5 bases at V and 2 bases at J, with 8 bases in the middle. This CDR3 has 13 amino acids. This CDR3 is CASSHYSTDTQYF. The CDR3 bases are TGTGCCAGCAGTCATTATTCCACAGATACGCAGTATTTT.

The V and J genes are TRBV9 and TRBJ1-1; 10 positions agree with TRBD1. Germline V gene lookup returns CDR1 SGDLS and CDR2 YYNGEE. Losses at the gene ends were 4 bases for V and 2 bases for J; bases not matched to a gene: 5. The CDR3 has 15 amino acids. This CDR3 reads CASSSGQGGNTEAFF. The CDR3 bases are TGTGCCAGCAGCTCTGGACAGGGGGGCAACACTGAAGCTTTCTTT.

This clonotype was observed at least ten times. The chain's CDR3 is CASSLVTVSYEQYF. The CDR3 nucleotides are TGTGCCAGCAGCTTAGTCACAGTTTCCTACGAGCAGTACTTC. The chain links TRBV7-9 to TRBJ2-7; D unclear. The germline V gene encodes CDR1 SEHNR and CDR2 FQNEAQ (reference sequence). This CDR3 comprises 14 residues. The V gene lost 1 base and the J gene lost 1 base, with 8 bases spanning the gap.

This clonotype was recorded many times. The J gene is TRBJ2-5, the V gene TRBV28; D gene uncertain. Germline CDR1 MDHEN, CDR2 SYDVKM. V was shortened by 6 bases and J by 0 bases, with 17 bases between the two germline ends. This CDR3 has 16 residues. As DNA, the CDR3 is TGTGCCAGCAGCCTCCCAGACTGGGTAAACCAAGAGACCCAGTACTTC. Its protein product is CASSLPDWVNQETQYF.

The chain recombines TRBV20-1 with TRBJ2-1; D remains unclear. In germline, CDR1 is DFQATT, CDR2 SNEGSKA (reference sequence). The CDR3 is made up of 16 amino acids. V lost 0 bases and J lost 4, with 16 bases in between. The CDR3 here is CSARDLVAVGYNEQFF. For the CDR3, the DNA is TGCAGTGCTAGAGATCTGGTCGCCGTGGGATACAATGAGCAGTTCTTC.

This clonotype was counted between two and nine times. The chain employs TRBV27 and TRBJ2-3; D unresolved. V was clipped by 8 bases and J by 2 bases, with 5 bases between them. CDR1 is MNHEY and CDR2 is SMNVEV in the germline V gene (reference sequence). This CDR3 comprises 11 residues. CDR3 coding DNA: TGTGCCAGCGGGTTCACAGATACGCAGTATTTT. Its translation is CASGFTDTQYF.